The subject of this entry is one T cell receptor (beta chain). Produced via immunoSEQ multiplex PCR; TCRdb's table is partial and in-frame only. Of 79,000 or so clones listed, approximately 90% are singletons. The sample belongs to a study of T cell changes during pregnancy in multiple sclerosis. The CDR3 has 13 residues. V was trimmed by 3 bases and J by 3 bases, leaving 8 bases between them. Per the germline V gene, CDR1 is SEHNR and CDR2 is FQNEAQ (reference sequence). The V and J genes are TRBV7-9 and TRBJ1-1, with unresolved D. The origin of this receptor is a female donor in good health, enrolled as a control in a pregnancy study. This sample comprised peripheral blood, obtained in the first trimester of pregnancy. The CDR3: CASSFIGDTEAFF. The CDR3 nucleotides read TGTGCCAGCAGCTTTATCGGGGACACTGAAGCTTTCTTT.